This T cell receptor beta chain was observed in a study of regulatory and conventional T cells in RAG deficiency. Blood CD4+ CD25-high CD127-low regulatory T cells supplied the genomic DNA template. V was pared by 6 bases and J by 1 base, with 6 bases of the junction left unmatched. The CDR3 is 15 residues long. Germline assignment: CDR1 LNHDA and CDR2 SQIVND (reference sequence). The table came from immunoSEQ multiplex PCR; TCRdb's copy has only in-frame clones and leaves some out. The sample includes fewer than 20,000 clones, 80% to 90% of them seen just once. These data are also associated with another study on regulatory T cells. That source notes: The PCR used 52 TRBV and 13 TRBJ primers.

This TCR was sampled from a human donor in good health. Sequencing input: Tregs sorted from blood. This sequence joins TRBV19 and TRBJ2-3; 8 bases fit TRBD2. CDR3 residues: CASSQPAGGTDTQYF. The CDR3 bases are TGTGCCAGTAGCCAACCAGCGGGGGGCACAGATACGCAGTATTTT.